Below, 8 T cell receptor beta chains from the same sample are listed, as sequenced in a study of T cell responses to AZD1222 COVID-19 vaccine. Measured with immunoSEQ multiplex PCR; TCRdb has only the in-frame clones, and not every one. The sample carries around 140,000 clones, roughly nine tenths recorded once. The sequenced sample was peripheral blood, obtained 28 days after the second AZD1222 dose. These receptors all stem from an adult who received the AZD1222 COVID-19 vaccine.

The CDR3 protein is CASSLRAGVHQPQHF. The CDR3 DNA follows: TGTGCCAGCAGTCTCCGGGCGGGGGTGCATCAGCCCCAGCATTTT. This sequence joins TRBV28 and TRBJ1-5; possibly TRBD1 for D (5 bases). V was trimmed by 5 bases and J by 5 bases, leaving 16 bases between them. The CDR3 has 15 amino acids. Germline CDR1 and CDR2: MDHEN and SYDVKM. Based on the CDR3 plus reference TRBV28 and TRBJ1-5, the full variable domain is DVKVTQSSRYLVKRTGEKVFLECVQDMDHENMFWYRQDPGLGLRLIYFSYDVKMKEKGDIPEGYSVSREKKERFSLILESASTNQTSMYLCASSLRAGVHQPQHFGDGTRLSIL.

The genes are TRBV6-5 and TRBJ1-2; 10 bases are shared with TRBD1. The length of the CDR3 is 14 residues. The ends lost 6 bases at V and 7 bases at J; junction bases unmatched: 8. Looked up from germline, CDR1 is MNHEY and CDR2 is SVGAGI. CDR3 amino acids: CASRPRTGGTGYTF. The CDR3 DNA reads as TGTGCCAGCAGACCTAGGACAGGGGGTACTGGCTACACCTTC.

The rearrangement uses TRBV18 and TRBJ1-2; D is unclear. The CDR3 has 13 amino acids. Germline V gives CDR1 KGHSH, CDR2 LQKENI. V lost 3 bases and J 8 bases, leaving 13 bases between the germline ends. The CDR3 DNA reads as TGTGCCAGCTCACCGAGAGAGGTCGACGGCTACACCTTC. Protein product: CASSPREVDGYTF. Full variable domain (rest looked up from reference TRBV18 and TRBJ1-2): NAGVMQNPRHLVRRRGQEARLRCSPMKGHSHVYWYRQLPEEGLKFMVYLQKENIIDESGMPKERFSAEFPKEGPSILRIQQVVRGDSAAYFCASSPREVDGYTFGSGTRLTVV.

This chain joins TRBV11-3 and TRBJ2-3; 14 bases line up with TRBD2. With 7 bases clipped from V and 1 base from J, the junction kept 4 bases outside the gene matches. This CDR3 has 16 amino acids. Germline-derived CDR1 and CDR2 are SGHNT and YENEEA. In DNA, the CDR3 is TGTGCCAGCACAGGGACTAGCGGGAGAGGCACAGATACGCAGTATTTT. Its translation: CASTGTSGRGTDTQYF.

The CDR3 protein is CASSESPGGDTQYF. CDR3 nucleotide sequence: TGCGCCAGCAGTGAGTCCCCAGGGGGAGATACGCAGTATTTT. V is TRBV10-1 and J is TRBJ2-3; 7 nucleotides match TRBD1. V lost 0 bases, J lost 5 bases, and 2 bases stayed unmatched. The CDR3 sequence is 14 residues long. CDR1 and CDR2 (germline): WNHNN, SYGVQD (reference sequence).

The rearrangement uses TRBV15 and TRBJ2-7, with TRBD1 identical over 8 bases. In germline, CDR1 is LNHNV, CDR2 YYDKDF (reference sequence). The CDR3 runs to 14 residues. The ends lost 1 base at V and 5 bases at J; junction bases unmatched: 4. The CDR3 sequence is CATSRASDRDEQYF. The CDR3 nucleotides are TGTGCCACCAGCAGAGCCTCGGACAGGGACGAGCAGTACTTC.

The rearrangement uses TRBV7-9 and TRBJ2-5; 7 nucleotides agree with TRBD2. The CDR3 totals 14 residues. Germline V lookup: CDR1 SEHNR, CDR2 FQNEAQ (reference sequence). Trimming took 2 bases from V and 4 from J; bases not matched to a gene: 4. CDR3 residues: CASSLSAGVETQYF. The CDR3 DNA reads TGTGCCAGCAGCTTAAGTGCGGGAGTAGAGACCCAGTACTTC.

As to this clone: One junction end does not reproduce the germline sequence, and a read error may be involved. The rearrangement links TRBV6-5 to TRBJ1-2, with D possibly being TRBD1 (5 bases). This CDR3 comprises 13 residues. Germline V CDR1 and CDR2: MNHEY, SVGAGI. The CDR3 here is CASSPSTGLDWDF. CDR3 in DNA: TGTGCCAGCAGTCCATCGACGGGGCTCGACTGGGACTTC.